This entry features one TCR beta chain sequence. Libraries were prepared by immunoSEQ multiplex PCR; TCRdb keeps only in-frame clonotypes and omits some of them. There are approximately 100,000 clones in the sample; 95% to 96% occur only once, and roughly 0.21% lies in the top ten. This sample stems from a study of technical replicates of blood from a few donors. The germline V gene encodes CDR1 LNHDA and CDR2 SQIVND (reference sequence). The CDR3 runs 16 residues. The ends were cut back, 5 bases at V and 5 bases at J, with 19 bases in the middle. The origin of this receptor is a human donor in good health. The material sequenced was T cells isolated from PBMCs. This chain links TRBV19 with TRBJ2-1; weak D call: TRBD2 (7 bases). As DNA, the CDR3 is TGTGCCAGTAGTCCCGGTGGCGGGGGCCGAAACAATGAGCAGTTCTTC. It encodes CASSPGGGGRNNEQFF.